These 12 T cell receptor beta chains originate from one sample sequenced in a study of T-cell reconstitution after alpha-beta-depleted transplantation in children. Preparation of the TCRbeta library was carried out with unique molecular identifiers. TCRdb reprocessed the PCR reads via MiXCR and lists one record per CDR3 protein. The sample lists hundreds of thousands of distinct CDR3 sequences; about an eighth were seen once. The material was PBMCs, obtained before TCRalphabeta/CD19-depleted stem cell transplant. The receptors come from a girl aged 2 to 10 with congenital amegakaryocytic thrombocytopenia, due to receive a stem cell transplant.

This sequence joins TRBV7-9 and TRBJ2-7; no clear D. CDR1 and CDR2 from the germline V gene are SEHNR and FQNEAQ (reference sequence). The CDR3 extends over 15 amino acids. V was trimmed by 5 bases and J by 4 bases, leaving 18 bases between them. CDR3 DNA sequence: TGTGCCAGCAGCGCCCCCTCCGGCGCCAGGTACGAGCAGTACTTC. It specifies CASSAPSGARYEQYF. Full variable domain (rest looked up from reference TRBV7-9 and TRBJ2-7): DTGVSQNPRHKITKRGQNVTFRCDPISEHNRLYWYRQTLGQGPEFLTYFQNEAQLEKSRLLSDRFSAERPKGSFSTLEIQRTEQGDSAMYLCASSAPSGARYEQYFGPGTRLTVT.

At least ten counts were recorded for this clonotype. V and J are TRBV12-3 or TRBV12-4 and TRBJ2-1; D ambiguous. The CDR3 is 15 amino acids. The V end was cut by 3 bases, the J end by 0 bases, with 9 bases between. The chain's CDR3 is CASSFPARSYNEQFF. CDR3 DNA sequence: TGTGCCAGCAGTTTCCCAGCCCGCTCCTACAATGAGCAGTTCTTC.

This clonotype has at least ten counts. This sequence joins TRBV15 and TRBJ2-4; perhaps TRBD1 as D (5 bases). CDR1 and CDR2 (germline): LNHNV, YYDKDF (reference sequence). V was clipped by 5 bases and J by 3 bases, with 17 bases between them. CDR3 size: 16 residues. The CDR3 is CATSEGEVWNKNIQYF. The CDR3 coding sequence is TGTGCCACCAGCGAAGGGGAAGTGTGGAACAAAAACATTCAGTACTTC.

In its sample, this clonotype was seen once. Here the CDR3 DNA reads TGTGCCAGCAGCCAAACTAGCGGGATGAACACCGGGGAGCTGTTTTTT. Amino acids: CASSQTSGMNTGELFF. The V gene is TRBV3-1, the J gene TRBJ2-2; 10 nucleotides agree with TRBD2. The germline gives CDR1 LGHDT, CDR2 YNNKEL (reference sequence). This CDR3 comprises 16 residues. The J segment lost 1 base and the V segment lost 2 bases, leaving 1 base of the junction unmatched.

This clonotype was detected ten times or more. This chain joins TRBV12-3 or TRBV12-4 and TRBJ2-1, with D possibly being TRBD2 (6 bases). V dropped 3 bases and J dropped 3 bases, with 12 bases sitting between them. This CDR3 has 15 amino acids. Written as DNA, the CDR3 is TGTGCCAGCAGTTTCCGACTAGTGATCTACAATGAGCAGTTCTTC. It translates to CASSFRLVIYNEQFF.

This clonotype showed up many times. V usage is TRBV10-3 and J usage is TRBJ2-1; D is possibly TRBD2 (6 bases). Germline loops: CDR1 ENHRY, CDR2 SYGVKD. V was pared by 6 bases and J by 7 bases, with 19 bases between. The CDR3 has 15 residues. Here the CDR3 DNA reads TGTGCCATCAGCCAACTAGCCCTGGCTCTGAATGAGCAGTTCTTC. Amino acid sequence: CAISQLALALNEQFF.

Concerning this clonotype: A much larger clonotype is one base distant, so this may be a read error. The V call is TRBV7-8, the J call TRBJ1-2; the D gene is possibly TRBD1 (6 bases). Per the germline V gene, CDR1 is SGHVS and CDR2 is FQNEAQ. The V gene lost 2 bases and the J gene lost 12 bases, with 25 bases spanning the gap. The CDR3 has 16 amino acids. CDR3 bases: TGTGCCAGCAGCTTAAGGACAGCGACTTCTGACCTGGGCGACACCTTC. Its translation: CASSLRTATSDLGDTF.

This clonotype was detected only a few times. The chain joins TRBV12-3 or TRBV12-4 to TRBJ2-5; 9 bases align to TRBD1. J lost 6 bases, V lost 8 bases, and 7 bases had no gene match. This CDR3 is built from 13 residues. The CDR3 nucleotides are TGTGCCAGCCTGGACAGGGGTCGACAGACCCAGTACTTC. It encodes CASLDRGRQTQYF.

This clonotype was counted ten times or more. The CDR3 loop reads CASSRGMNTEAFF. DNA of the CDR3: TGCGCCAGCAGTCGAGGAATGAACACTGAAGCTTTCTTT. V is TRBV5-1 and J is TRBJ1-1; D is undetermined. The CDR3 extends over 13 amino acids. The germline V gene has CDR1 SGHRS and CDR2 YFSETQ. V lost 5 bases and J lost 0, with 8 bases in between.

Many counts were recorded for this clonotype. The CDR3 DNA follows: TGCAGTGCTGAGAGCGGGAGGGGGGCAGATACGCAGTATTTT. It yields the protein CSAESGRGADTQYF. This chain links TRBV20-1 with TRBJ2-3; 10 bases are a match to TRBD2. The germline V gene encodes CDR1 DFQATT and CDR2 SNEGSKA (reference sequence). Trimming at V came to 5 bases and at J to 4 bases, leaving 6 bases not matched to a gene. CDR3 length: 14 residues.

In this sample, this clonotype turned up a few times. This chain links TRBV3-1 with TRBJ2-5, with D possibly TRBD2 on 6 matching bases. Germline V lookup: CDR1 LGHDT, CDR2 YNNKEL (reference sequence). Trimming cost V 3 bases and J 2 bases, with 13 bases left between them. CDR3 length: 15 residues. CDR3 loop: CASSHSRDSQETQYF. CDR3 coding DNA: TGTGCCAGCAGCCACTCACGGGACTCGCAAGAGACCCAGTACTTC.

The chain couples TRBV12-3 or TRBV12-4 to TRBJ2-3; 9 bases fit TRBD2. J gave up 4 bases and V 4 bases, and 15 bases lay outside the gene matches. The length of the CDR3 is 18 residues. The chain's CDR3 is CASSSKASGVGSADTQYF. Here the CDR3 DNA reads TGTGCCAGCAGTTCCAAGGCTAGCGGGGTCGGTAGCGCAGATACGCAGTATTTT.